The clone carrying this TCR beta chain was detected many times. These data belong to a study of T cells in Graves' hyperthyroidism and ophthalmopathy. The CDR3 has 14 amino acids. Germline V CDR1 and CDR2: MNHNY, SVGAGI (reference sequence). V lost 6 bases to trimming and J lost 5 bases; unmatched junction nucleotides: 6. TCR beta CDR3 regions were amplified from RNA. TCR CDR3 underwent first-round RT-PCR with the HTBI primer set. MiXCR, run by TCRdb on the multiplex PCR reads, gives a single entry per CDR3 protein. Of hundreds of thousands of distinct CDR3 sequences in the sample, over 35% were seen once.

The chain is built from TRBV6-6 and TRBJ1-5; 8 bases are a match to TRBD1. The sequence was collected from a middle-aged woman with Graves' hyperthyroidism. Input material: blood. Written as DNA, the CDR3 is TGTGCCAGCAGAGGGACAGGAACGGATCAGCCCCAGCATTTT. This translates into CASRGTGTDQPQHF.